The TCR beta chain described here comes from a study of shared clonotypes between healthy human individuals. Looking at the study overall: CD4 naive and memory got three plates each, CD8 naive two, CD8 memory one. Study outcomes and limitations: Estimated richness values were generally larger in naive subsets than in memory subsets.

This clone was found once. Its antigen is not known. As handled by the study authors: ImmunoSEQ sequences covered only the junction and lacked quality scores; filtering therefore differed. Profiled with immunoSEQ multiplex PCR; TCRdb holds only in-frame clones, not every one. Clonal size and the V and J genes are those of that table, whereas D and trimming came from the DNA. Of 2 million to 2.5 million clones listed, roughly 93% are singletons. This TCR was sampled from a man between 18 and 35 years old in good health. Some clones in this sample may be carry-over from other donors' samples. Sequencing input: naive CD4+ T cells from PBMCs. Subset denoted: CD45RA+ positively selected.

Here the CDR3 reads CASSLRDGGEKLFF. For the CDR3, the DNA is TGTGCCAGCAGTCTCCGGGACGGTGGTGAAAAACTGTTTTTT. The chain combines TRBV27 with TRBJ1-4, with a tentative D call TRBD1 (5 bases). CDR1 is MNHEY, CDR2 SMNVEV, per germline (reference sequence). V dropped 5 bases and J dropped 7 bases, with 14 bases sitting between them. This CDR3 region has 14 residues.